The subject of this entry is one T cell receptor (beta chain). This record belongs to a study of radiotherapy plus CTLA-4 blockade in lung cancer. Profiled with immunoSEQ multiplex PCR; TCRdb holds only in-frame clones, not every one. The sample includes roughly 66,000 clones, approximately 83% of them seen just once. The CDR3 extends over 13 amino acids. With 3 bases removed from V and 2 bases from J, the gap between germline ends came to 7 bases. Germline assignment: CDR1 MNHEY and CDR2 SMNVEV (reference sequence). The rearrangement links TRBV27 to TRBJ1-2; D ambiguous. Sequences were derived from peripheral blood, sampled from a patient treated with radiotherapy plus ipilimumab. The receptor comes from a human donor with non-small cell lung cancer who had a partial response to radiotherapy plus ipilimumab. The CDR3 sequence is CASSLRANYGYTF. The CDR3 DNA is TGTGCCAGCAGTTTGAGGGCCAACTATGGCTACACCTTC.